The rows below give T cell receptor beta chains drawn from one sample of a study of response to subunit inactivated influenza vaccine. In TCRdb, the RT-PCR reads were re-called with MiXCR into one record per CDR3 protein. The repertoire consists of roughly 710,000 distinct CDR3 sequences, with about 15% occurring once and the leading ten covering roughly 7.6%. The sample was PBMCs from blood, taken approximately 15 days before vaccination. The receptors were sampled from a man over 45 who received an inactivated influenza vaccine. Both conserved end residues are trimmed from each CDR3.

v_call: TRBV18
j_call: TRBJ2-3
cdr3_aa: ASSPLWTSTGDTQY

v_call: TRBV7-2
j_call: TRBJ2-3
cdr3_aa: ASSPKVGTDTQY

v_call: TRBV7-9
j_call: TRBJ2-1
cdr3_aa: ASSRSSGTYNEQF

v_call: TRBV20-1
j_call: TRBJ1-2
cdr3_aa: SARDWGADYGYT

v_call: TRBV7-6
j_call: TRBJ1-3
cdr3_aa: ASSLDHGSGNTIY

v_call: TRBV24-1
j_call: TRBJ2-1
cdr3_aa: ATSDSGTGVYNEQF

v_call: TRBV7-2
j_call: TRBJ2-1
cdr3_aa: ASSPFISGGAGHEQF

v_call: TRBV11-2
j_call: TRBJ2-7
cdr3_aa: ASSPSGGVHYEQY

v_call: TRBV7-8
j_call: TRBJ2-3
cdr3_aa: ASSLLRAGVYTDTQY

v_call: TRBV20-1
j_call: TRBJ2-5
cdr3_aa: SARRGASSGTQY

v_call: TRBV9
j_call: TRBJ1-2
cdr3_aa: ASSVDPDNYGYT

v_call: TRBV6-2/TRBV6-3
j_call: TRBJ2-2
cdr3_aa: ASSRDISAGELF

v_call: TRBV28
j_call: TRBJ1-2
cdr3_aa: ASSLPWDNYGYT

v_call: TRBV15
j_call: TRBJ2-4
cdr3_aa: ATSRGTSGGA

v_call: TRBV12-3/TRBV12-4
j_call: TRBJ2-1
cdr3_aa: ASSSLLLAGNEQF

v_call: TRBV5-1
j_call: TRBJ2-1
cdr3_aa: ASSSRTSSNEQF

v_call: TRBV12-3/TRBV12-4
j_call: TRBJ2-1
cdr3_aa: ASSSGTGEKF

v_call: TRBV29-1
j_call: TRBJ2-2
cdr3_aa: SVSPGGGAGELF

v_call: TRBV20-1
j_call: TRBJ2-5
cdr3_aa: SARKLAGGYQETQY

v_call: TRBV10-3
j_call: TRBJ2-3
cdr3_aa: AIGQLTDTQY

v_call: TRBV3-1
j_call: TRBJ2-1
cdr3_aa: ASSTPGQNNEQF

v_call: TRBV7-8
j_call: TRBJ1-2
cdr3_aa: ASSLAGQGYYGYT

v_call: TRBV15
j_call: TRBJ2-3
cdr3_aa: ATSSWTSQSTDTQY

v_call: TRBV28
j_call: TRBJ2-1
cdr3_aa: ASSFPGGYNEQF

v_call: TRBV10-3
j_call: TRBJ2-3
cdr3_aa: AISDRQEGPTDTQY

v_call: TRBV5-6
j_call: TRBJ2-7
cdr3_aa: ASSFSFTSGYEQY

v_call: TRBV3-1
j_call: TRBJ2-3
cdr3_aa: ASAQRGGLSTDTQY

v_call: TRBV15
j_call: TRBJ2-5
cdr3_aa: ATSRVPETQY

v_call: TRBV7-9
j_call: TRBJ2-1
cdr3_aa: TGTSGENEQF

v_call: TRBV12-3/TRBV12-4
j_call: TRBJ1-5
cdr3_aa: ASSLDRARLQPQH

v_call: TRBV20-1
j_call: TRBJ2-7
cdr3_aa: SARVRRGPYEQY

v_call: TRBV20-1
j_call: TRBJ1-2
cdr3_aa: SARSTVFLQGYT

v_call: TRBV18
j_call: TRBJ2-1
cdr3_aa: ASSLSALYDYNEQF

v_call: TRBV20-1
j_call: TRBJ2-1
cdr3_aa: SASGRSYNEQF

v_call: TRBV25-1
j_call: TRBJ2-6
cdr3_aa: ASSVYGPSSGANVLT

v_call: TRBV18
j_call: TRBJ2-1
cdr3_aa: ASSPSSSEQF

v_call: TRBV25-1
j_call: TRBJ1-6
cdr3_aa: ASSSPGTGGSPLH

v_call: TRBV21-1
j_call: TRBJ2-7
cdr3_aa: ASSIGSPLSTSGYEQY

v_call: TRBV28
j_call: TRBJ1-2
cdr3_aa: ASSLTGVEDYGYT

v_call: TRBV28
j_call: TRBJ2-7
cdr3_aa: ASSWDQTSGMTYEQY